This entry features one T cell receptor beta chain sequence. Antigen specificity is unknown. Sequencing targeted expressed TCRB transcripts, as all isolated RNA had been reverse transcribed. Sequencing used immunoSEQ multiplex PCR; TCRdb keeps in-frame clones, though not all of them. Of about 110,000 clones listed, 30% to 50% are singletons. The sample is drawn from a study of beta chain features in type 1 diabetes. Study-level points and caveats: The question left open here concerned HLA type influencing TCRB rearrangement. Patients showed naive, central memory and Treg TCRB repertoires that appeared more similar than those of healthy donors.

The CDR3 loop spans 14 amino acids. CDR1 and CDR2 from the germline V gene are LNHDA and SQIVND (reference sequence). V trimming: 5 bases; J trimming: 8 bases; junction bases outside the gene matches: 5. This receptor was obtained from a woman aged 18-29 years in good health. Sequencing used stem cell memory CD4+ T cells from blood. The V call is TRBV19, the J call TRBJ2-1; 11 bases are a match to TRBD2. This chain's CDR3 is CASSYGTSGHEQFF. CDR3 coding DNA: TGTGCCAGTAGTTACGGGACTAGCGGCCATGAGCAGTTCTTC. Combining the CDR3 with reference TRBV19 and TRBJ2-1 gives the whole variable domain DGGITQSPKYLFRKEGQNVTLSCEQNLNHDAMYWYRQDPGQGLRLIYYSQIVNDFQKGDIAEGYSVSREKKESFPLTVTSAQKNPTAFYLCASSYGTSGHEQFFGPGTRLTVL.